This T cell receptor beta chain was identified during a study of T cell repertoires in cytomegalovirus infection. Overall study: Used in the study were CMV epitopes, some recently identified and HLA-C-restricted, others well-studied and HLA-B-restricted. Indicated by public TCR beta signatures were CMV infection and matching HLA type. General study points: Across the ex vivo response, the dominant clonotypes were HLA-C-restricted CMV-specific TCR beta clonotypes. Identification of carriers of CMV plus the relevant HLA was performed using cumulative public TCR beta family frequency.

MiXCR, applied by TCRdb to the reads, yields one record per CDR3 protein. The table shows fewer than 900,000 distinct CDR3 sequences, with 25% to 35% occurring only once. This clonotype turned up a few times. The antigen is not known. At one end the junction does not follow the germline gene, possibly because of a read error. Germline values: CDR1 SSHAT, CDR2 FNYEAQ (reference sequence). This CDR3 is built from 16 residues. The clonotype comes from a human donor in good health (CMV status not recorded). Some clones in this sample may be carry-over from other donors' samples. The sequenced sample was cultured CD8+ T cells from PBMCs, obtained from culture after CMV antigen stimulation. The chain uses TRBV7-7 and TRBJ2-1; D may match TRBD1 or TRBD2 (5 bases each). CDR3 sequence reads: CASSLGPGPAYNEQFF. The CDR3 DNA is TGTGCTAGCAGCTTGGGGCCGGGACCGGCCTACAATGAGCAGTTCTTC.